This T cell receptor beta chain derives from a study of cytomegalovirus exposure and HLA in healthy donors. CDR3 length: 13 residues. Germline values: CDR1 LNHDA, CDR2 SQIVND (reference sequence). V lost 2 bases and J 6 bases, leaving 8 bases between the germline ends. The PCR ran on 60 Vbeta and 13 Jbeta primers. Only in-frame clones appear in the TCRdb table, and some are missing; sequencing was by immunoSEQ multiplex PCR. The sample contains about 240,000 clones, about 81% of which appear only once. Sample: PBMCs. This sequence joins TRBV19 and TRBJ1-5; weak D call: TRBD1 (5 bases). The receptor comes from a woman between 40 and 55 years old in good health and CMV-seropositive. The CDR3 here is CASSISGAQPQHF. CDR3 in DNA: TGTGCCAGTAGTATAAGTGGGGCTCAGCCCCAGCATTTT.